Below are 21 T cell receptor beta chains sequenced from a single sample in a study of CD8 T cells in Susac syndrome. The authors reverse transcribed roughly 0.45 to 1 ug RNA with random hexamers. TCRdb ran MiXCR on the immunoSEQ multiplex PCR reads and lists one entry per CDR3 protein. The repertoire holds 150,000 to 200,000 distinct CDR3 sequences, with 75% to 95% as singletons. Specimen: CD4+ T cells from PBMCs. The receptors here all came from a human donor with Susac syndrome.

The chain combines TRBV27 with TRBJ1-1; possible D gene TRBD1, 6 bases. The CDR3 contains 16 residues. V was trimmed by 5 bases and J by 4 bases, leaving 20 bases between them. Germline V gene sequence: CDR1 MNHEY, CDR2 SMNVEV (reference sequence). The CDR3 here is CASSRKTGRWITEAFF. The CDR3 DNA is TGTGCCAGCAGTCGAAAGACAGGTCGGTGGATCACTGAAGCTTTCTTT.

The genes are TRBV24-1 and TRBJ2-7; the D is unclear. V was cut by 3 bases and J by 5 bases, with 10 bases left in between. The CDR3 covers 13 residues. CDR1 and CDR2 from the germline V gene are KGHDR and SFDVKD. CDR3 amino acids: CATSDPQTHEQYF. In DNA, the CDR3 is TGTGCCACCAGTGATCCTCAGACCCACGAGCAGTACTTC.

The chain carries TRBV20-1 and TRBJ2-7; weak D call: TRBD2 (6 bases). Per the germline V gene, CDR1 is DFQATT and CDR2 is SNEGSKA (reference sequence). V lost 1 base and J lost 6, with 13 bases in between. CDR3 length: 13 residues. CDR3 nucleotides: TGCAGTGCTAGAGTCGGGACTCCGGGCGAGCAGTACTTC. This translates into CSARVGTPGEQYF.

The chain is built from TRBV11-2 and TRBJ2-7; tentative D call: TRBD2 (5 bases). The CDR3 is 16 residues long. Germline CDR1 reads SGHAT; CDR2 reads FQNNGV. Trimming cost V 0 bases and J 2 bases, with 14 bases left between them. DNA for the CDR3: TGTGCCAGCAGCTTAGATATAAGCGGATCGACCTACGAGCAGTACTTC. Amino acid sequence: CASSLDISGSTYEQYF. Drawing the rest from reference TRBV11-2 and TRBJ2-7, the complete variable domain is EAGVAQSPRYKIIEKRQSVAFWCNPISGHATLYWYQQILGQGPKLLIQFQNNGVVDDSQLPKDRFSAERLKGVDSTLKIQPAKLEDSAVYLCASSLDISGSTYEQYFGPGTRLTVT.

This clonotype was picked up one time. The chain uses TRBV20-1 and TRBJ2-7, with 13 bases matching TRBD2. In germline, CDR1 is DFQATT, CDR2 SNEGSKA (reference sequence). Unmatched junction bases numbered 8, after V lost 3 bases and J lost 0 bases. The CDR3 has 17 amino acids. CDR3 nucleotide sequence: TGCAGTGCTAGGGGTTCGACTAGCGGGGGGTTCTCCTACGAGCAGTACTTC. It yields the protein CSARGSTSGGFSYEQYF.

The chain is built from TRBV5-1 and TRBJ2-1; the match to TRBD2 covers 7 bases. The V segment lost 0 bases and the J segment 1 base; nucleotides outside the gene matches: 1. The germline V gene encodes CDR1 SGHRS and CDR2 YFSETQ. The CDR3 totals 15 residues. The CDR3 DNA follows: TGCGCCAGCAGCTTGGACGGGGGGTCCTACAATGAGCAGTTCTTC. This translates into CASSLDGGSYNEQFF.

The chain is built from TRBV20-1 and TRBJ2-7; D not certain. The CDR3 has 11 amino acids. V was cut by 3 bases and J by 4 bases, with 7 bases left in between. Germline CDR1 DFQATT, CDR2 SNEGSKA (reference sequence). CDR3 in amino acids: CSASLEYEQYF. The CDR3 DNA reads as TGCAGTGCTAGCCTCGAATACGAGCAGTACTTC.

The chain recombines TRBV14 with TRBJ2-1, with D possibly being TRBD2 (6 bases). Germline V CDR1 and CDR2: SGHDN, FVKESK. The CDR3 consists of 16 residues. Trimming shortened V by 0 bases and J by 4 bases, and 13 bases separated the two germline ends. DNA of the CDR3: TGTGCCAGCAGCCAAGATTCAGCGGGTCTATACAATGAGCAGTTCTTC. Translating gives CASSQDSAGLYNEQFF.

CDR3 in amino acids: CASSLSRLAGPSSSYEQYF. The CDR3 DNA reads as TGTGCCAGCAGCCTTTCTAGACTAGCGGGGCCGTCTAGCTCCTACGAGCAGTACTTC. This chain connects TRBV14 to TRBJ2-7; 11 positions agree with TRBD2. The CDR3 runs to 19 residues. The junction had 14 bases not matched to a gene; V was cut back by 4 bases and J by 0 bases. From germline, CDR1 is SGHDN and CDR2 FVKESK.

This clonotype was found a few times. The V call is TRBV2, the J call TRBJ2-3; D might be TRBD2 (5 bases). Germline CDR1 is SNHLY and CDR2 is FYNNEI. This CDR3 has 12 residues. The ends were cut back, 5 bases at V and 4 bases at J, with 7 bases in the middle. The CDR3 loop is CASSLEADTQYF. The CDR3 DNA sequence: TGTGCCAGCAGTCTGGAGGCAGATACGCAGTATTTT. The whole variable domain, filled in from reference TRBV2 and TRBJ2-3, reads EPEVTQTPSHQVTQMGQEVILRCVPISNHLYFYWYRQILGQKVEFLVSFYNNEISEKSEIFDDQFSVERPDGSNFTLKIRSTKLEDSAMYFCASSLEADTQYFGPGTRLTVL.

V gene TRBV12-3 or TRBV12-4 combines with J gene TRBJ2-2; possible D gene TRBD2, 5 bases. V was cut by 2 bases and J by 2 bases, with 9 bases left in between. This CDR3 has 15 amino acids. CDR3 amino acids: CASSLSGINTGELFF. The CDR3 region has the DNA TGTGCCAGCAGTTTATCCGGGATCAACACCGGGGAGCTGTTTTTT.

V gene TRBV3-1 combines with J gene TRBJ1-1; weak D call: TRBD1 (5 bases). This CDR3 comprises 17 residues. Germline V gene sequence: CDR1 LGHDT, CDR2 YNNKEL (reference sequence). Deletions cut 0 bases from V and 3 bases from J, with 17 bases between. The CDR3, as DNA: TGTGCCAGCAGCCAAGATCCACGTTTGGCCAGGGACACTGAAGCTTTCTTT. Protein: CASSQDPRLARDTEAFF.

This sequence joins TRBV2 and TRBJ2-1; 7 positions agree with TRBD1. There are 14 residues in the CDR3. The V segment lost 11 bases and the J segment 3 bases; nucleotides outside the gene matches: 10. Germline-derived CDR1 and CDR2 are SNHLY and FYNNEI. DNA of the CDR3: TGTGCCGGACACCGGGACAGAAACTACAATGAGCAGTTCTTC. Translation: CAGHRDRNYNEQFF.

The genes are TRBV5-6 and TRBJ2-7; 9 nucleotides match TRBD1. With 3 bases clipped from V and 1 base from J, the junction kept 2 bases outside the gene matches. The CDR3 loop spans 14 amino acids. Looked up from germline, CDR1 is SGHDT and CDR2 is YYEEEE. As DNA, the CDR3 is TGTGCCAGCAGCTGGGGACAGGGATCCTACGAGCAGTACTTC. It yields the protein CASSWGQGSYEQYF.

This clonotype was observed a single time. V gene TRBV12-3 or TRBV12-4 combines with J gene TRBJ2-7, with D maybe TRBD1 (5 bases). The CDR3 is 14 residues long. The V end was cut by 6 bases, the J end by 0 bases, with 12 bases between. The CDR3 sequence: CASRDTKSSYEQYF. The CDR3 region has the DNA TGTGCCAGCAGGGACACGAAGAGCTCCTACGAGCAGTACTTC.

The rearrangement links TRBV12-3 or TRBV12-4 to TRBJ1-3; D gene ambiguous. The CDR3 runs to 15 residues. Trimming removed 3 bases from V and 0 bases from J, with 9 bases in between. The DNA of the CDR3 is TGTGCCAGCAGTTTTTTACAGAGCTCTGGAAACACCATATATTTT. It yields the protein CASSFLQSSGNTIYF.

The rearrangement joins TRBV13 to TRBJ2-1; D gene uncertain. The CDR3 length is 11 residues. V was trimmed by 5 bases and J by 9 bases, leaving 8 bases between them. CDR1 PRHDT and CDR2 FYEKMQ come from the germline V gene (reference sequence). The CDR3 spells CASSLLSEQFF. The DNA of the CDR3 is TGTGCCAGCAGCCTTTTAAGTGAGCAGTTCTTC.

This sequence joins TRBV3-1 and TRBJ2-1, with D unresolved. The CDR3 totals 12 residues. Germline-derived CDR1 and CDR2 are LGHDT and YNNKEL (reference sequence). V lost 4 bases and J lost 13, with 14 bases in between. In DNA form, the CDR3 reads TGTGCCAGCAGCCTAGTACCGACATTTCAGTTCTTC. The encoded protein is CASSLVPTFQFF.

V gene TRBV3-1 combines with J gene TRBJ2-1, with TRBD2 as a possible D gene (7 bases). The CDR3 loop spans 15 amino acids. In germline, CDR1 is LGHDT, CDR2 YNNKEL (reference sequence). The ends were cut back, 0 bases at V and 9 bases at J, with 15 bases in the middle. The CDR3 coding sequence is TGTGCCAGCAGCCAAGAGGGGGGGGCCTGGGTTGAGCAGTTCTTC. Translation gives CASSQEGGAWVEQFF.

V is TRBV20-1 and J is TRBJ2-3, with 9 bases fitting TRBD2. CDR1 and CDR2 (germline): DFQATT, SNEGSKA (reference sequence). J lost 8 bases, V lost 4 bases, and 10 bases had no gene match. The CDR3 length is 14 residues. The CDR3 coding sequence is TGCAGTGCTACTCTCGCGGGAGGGGGGGGTACGCAGTATTTT. Its protein is CSATLAGGGGTQYF.

The V gene is TRBV2, the J gene TRBJ1-1; D uncertain. V shed 6 bases and J shed 5 bases, with 13 bases lying between them. In germline, CDR1 is SNHLY, CDR2 FYNNEI. This CDR3 is built from 13 residues. DNA of the CDR3: TGTGCCAGCAGGGGTTCACCGTGGACTGAAGCTTTCTTT. Residues: CASRGSPWTEAFF.